A selection of T cell receptor beta chains follows, all from one sample in a study of cytomegalovirus exposure and HLA in healthy donors. Repertoires were generated with immunoSEQ multiplex PCR, while TCRdb's copy carries only in-frame clones and drops some. The sample consists of roughly 100,000 clones, around 65% of them appearing once. What was sequenced was PBMCs. The receptors originated from a woman between 50 and 59 years old in good health and CMV-seronegative. Each CDR3 is given with its conserved first and last residue. Fields, in order: CDR3 DNA, CDR3 protein, D gene, V gene, clone size, J gene. The D gene is left open where the match is weak. Size tells how often a clone was seen (once, few, many) or the class of an expanded clone, and some rows leave it out.

cdr3_nt: TGTGCCAGCAGCTTAAGCGCGAGGCCAGATAACTATGGCTACACCTTC; cdr3_aa: CASSLSARPDNYGYTF; d_call: -; v_call: TRBV7-8; clone_size: -; j_call: TRBJ1-2
cdr3_nt: TGTGCAAGTCGCTTGGTGACAGCGATGAACACTGAAGCTTTCTTT; cdr3_aa: CASRLVTAMNTEAFF; d_call: -; v_call: TRBV12-2; clone_size: -; j_call: TRBJ1-1
cdr3_nt: TGCGCCAGCAGCTTGAGTGGGACAGGAGAAGAGACCCAGTACTTC; cdr3_aa: CASSLSGTGEETQYF; d_call: TRBD1; v_call: TRBV5-1; clone_size: -; j_call: TRBJ2-5
cdr3_nt: TGCAGCGTTGCCACGGAGAGCTCCTACGAGCAGTACTTC; cdr3_aa: CSVATESSYEQYF; d_call: -; v_call: TRBV29-1; clone_size: few; j_call: TRBJ2-7
cdr3_nt: TGTGCCAGCAGCTTAGGAAGAACAGGGGTCACGACCGGGGAGCTGTTTTTT; cdr3_aa: CASSLGRTGVTTGELFF; d_call: TRBD1; v_call: TRBV13; clone_size: -; j_call: TRBJ2-2
cdr3_nt: TGTGCCAGCAGTTCAGGGCCGTCTGCGCCCCAGCATTTT; cdr3_aa: CASSSGPSAPQHF; d_call: -; v_call: TRBV2; clone_size: -; j_call: TRBJ1-5
cdr3_nt: TGTGCCAGCGGGCGGATAGGGGCCTACGAGCAGTACTTC; cdr3_aa: CASGRIGAYEQYF; d_call: -; v_call: TRBV6-5; clone_size: -; j_call: TRBJ2-7
cdr3_nt: TGTGCCAGCAGCTTAGGGCTAGCGGACAATGAGCAGTTCTTC; cdr3_aa: CASSLGLADNEQFF; d_call: TRBD2; v_call: TRBV11-3; clone_size: -; j_call: TRBJ2-1
cdr3_nt: TGTGCCAGCAGTTACGTCAGGGGCATCTCTGTCTACGAGCAGTACTTC; cdr3_aa: CASSYVRGISVYEQYF; d_call: -; v_call: TRBV6-5; clone_size: once; j_call: TRBJ2-7
cdr3_nt: TGTGCCAGCAGCCAAGATTTGGACACTCTACCGAACACTGAAGCTTTCTTT; cdr3_aa: CASSQDLDTLPNTEAFF; d_call: -; v_call: TRBV14; clone_size: -; j_call: TRBJ1-1
cdr3_nt: TGTGCCAGCAGCGACCTAGGGACTAGCGGGCCTCTAGCCAAAAACATTCAGTACTTC; cdr3_aa: CASSDLGTSGPLAKNIQYF; d_call: TRBD2; v_call: TRBV27; clone_size: -; j_call: TRBJ2-4
cdr3_nt: TGCGCCAGCAGCGAGCTTAACGAGCAGTACTTC; cdr3_aa: CASSELNEQYF; d_call: -; v_call: TRBV5-1; clone_size: few; j_call: TRBJ2-7
cdr3_nt: TGTGCCAGCAGCGTAGGGCAGGGGGTGGGGTACGAGCAGTACTTC; cdr3_aa: CASSVGQGVGYEQYF; d_call: TRBD1; v_call: TRBV9; clone_size: -; j_call: TRBJ2-7
cdr3_nt: TGCGCCACCAAGGGCTTAGCGGGAAACCGCTACAATGAGCAGTTCTTC; cdr3_aa: CATKGLAGNRYNEQFF; d_call: TRBD2; v_call: TRBV10-2; clone_size: once; j_call: TRBJ2-1
cdr3_nt: TGTGCCAGCAGCCAAGGACAGGGGGACACTGAAGCTTTCTTT; cdr3_aa: CASSQGQGDTEAFF; d_call: TRBD1; v_call: TRBV7-6; clone_size: -; j_call: TRBJ1-1
cdr3_nt: TGCAGTGCTAGTAATGAGGCTGAAGCCTTCTTT; cdr3_aa: CSASNEAEAFF; d_call: -; v_call: TRBV20-1; clone_size: -; j_call: TRBJ1-1
cdr3_nt: TGTGCCAGCAGCCAAGATGCGGGATCTTGGGGTGAGCAGTTCTTC; cdr3_aa: CASSQDAGSWGEQFF; d_call: -; v_call: TRBV4-2; clone_size: -; j_call: TRBJ2-1
cdr3_nt: TGTGCCAGCGGAGGACGGACAGGAGAAAACACTGAAGCTTTCTTT; cdr3_aa: CASGGRTGENTEAFF; d_call: TRBD1; v_call: TRBV6-6; clone_size: -; j_call: TRBJ1-1
cdr3_nt: TGCGCCCCCCCGGTTGAGCAGTTCTTC; cdr3_aa: CAPPVEQFF; d_call: -; v_call: TRBV4-1; clone_size: -; j_call: TRBJ2-1
cdr3_nt: TGCGCCAGCAGCCAAGGACCTACGGGTGGAGATGAGCAGTTCTTC; cdr3_aa: CASSQGPTGGDEQFF; d_call: -; v_call: TRBV4-1; clone_size: few; j_call: TRBJ2-1
cdr3_nt: TGTGCCAGCAGCTTGTCAGGCGAGCAGTACTTC; cdr3_aa: CASSLSGEQYF; d_call: -; v_call: TRBV7-9; clone_size: -; j_call: TRBJ2-7
cdr3_nt: TGTGCCAGCAGTTTGGGACTAGCGGGGGGCGGCACAGATACGCAGTATTTT; cdr3_aa: CASSLGLAGGGTDTQYF; d_call: TRBD2; v_call: TRBV27; clone_size: once; j_call: TRBJ2-3
cdr3_nt: TGTGCCAGCAGTCACACTAGCGGGAGTGATTCCCTCTTC; cdr3_aa: CASSHTSGSDSLF; d_call: TRBD2; v_call: TRBV6-5; clone_size: once; j_call: TRBJ2-1
cdr3_nt: TGTGCCAGTAGTATCCAGGGGGCTATGGGGGCCAACGTCCTGACTTTC; cdr3_aa: CASSIQGAMGANVLTF; d_call: TRBD1; v_call: TRBV19; clone_size: -; j_call: TRBJ2-6
cdr3_nt: TGTGCCAGCAGTTTAAGTTTGTCAGGAAGGGAGACCCAGTACTTC; cdr3_aa: CASSLSLSGRETQYF; d_call: -; v_call: TRBV27; clone_size: -; j_call: TRBJ2-5
cdr3_nt: TGTGCCAGCAGCGCTACGACAGGGCTTCCCGGGGAGCTGTTTTTT; cdr3_aa: CASSATTGLPGELFF; d_call: TRBD1; v_call: TRBV9; clone_size: once; j_call: TRBJ2-2
cdr3_nt: TGTGCCAGCGACCAACAGGGGTGCACCGGGGAGCTGTTTTTT; cdr3_aa: CASDQQGCTGELFF; d_call: TRBD1; v_call: TRBV27; clone_size: few; j_call: TRBJ2-2
cdr3_nt: TGTGCCAGCATGGCGCAGACATACACCGGGGAGCTGTTTTTT; cdr3_aa: CASMAQTYTGELFF; d_call: -; v_call: TRBV6-5; clone_size: -; j_call: TRBJ2-2
cdr3_nt: TGTGCCAGCAGCGCGGGACAGGGGTATGGCTACACCTTC; cdr3_aa: CASSAGQGYGYTF; d_call: TRBD1; v_call: TRBV7-2; clone_size: -; j_call: TRBJ1-2
cdr3_nt: TGTGCCAGCAGTAAGCAGGAGGACACTGAAGCTTTCTTT; cdr3_aa: CASSKQEDTEAFF; d_call: -; v_call: TRBV6-6; clone_size: -; j_call: TRBJ1-1
cdr3_nt: TGTGCCAGCAGACAGCTCCCGGGACAGGGAGGACAGCCCCAGCATTTT; cdr3_aa: CASRQLPGQGGQPQHF; d_call: TRBD1; v_call: TRBV2; clone_size: -; j_call: TRBJ1-5
cdr3_nt: TGTGCCAGCAGGGACAGGGGGCGGCGGGGCTACACCTTC; cdr3_aa: CASRDRGRRGYTF; d_call: TRBD1; v_call: TRBV6-1; clone_size: -; j_call: TRBJ1-2
cdr3_nt: TGCGCCAGCAGTGATGGCATTACAGGAGATACGCAGTATTTT; cdr3_aa: CASSDGITGDTQYF; d_call: -; v_call: TRBV10-2; clone_size: -; j_call: TRBJ2-3
cdr3_nt: TGTGCCAGCAGCCCCGAGCGGGGGGGCGTCGCGAGACGTGGGCAGTACTTC; cdr3_aa: CASSPERGGVARRGQYF; d_call: TRBD2; v_call: TRBV7-2; clone_size: -; j_call: TRBJ2-7
cdr3_nt: TGTGCCAGCAGCTTAACGGTGACACCGACCGGGGAGCTGTTTTTT; cdr3_aa: CASSLTVTPTGELFF; d_call: -; v_call: TRBV7-8; clone_size: -; j_call: TRBJ2-2
cdr3_nt: TGTGCCAGCACTGGGGCCGTGGTTCAGCCCCAGCATTTT; cdr3_aa: CASTGAVVQPQHF; d_call: -; v_call: TRBV2; clone_size: -; j_call: TRBJ1-5
cdr3_nt: TGCAGCGCCGTCGGGAGCGGGAGGAAGGGAGAGACCCAGTACTTC; cdr3_aa: CSAVGSGRKGETQYF; d_call: TRBD2; v_call: TRBV29-1; clone_size: -; j_call: TRBJ2-5